The 19 T cell receptor beta chains reported below all come from one sample, sequenced in a study of tumor T cells in aggressive B-cell lymphoma. This table comes from immunoSEQ multiplex PCR, and its TCRdb copy is limited to in-frame clones, with some not included. Among 3,000 to 3,500 clones listed, 85% were seen once. Sequencing was performed on tumor tissue. The origin of the receptors is an adult with diffuse large B cell lymphoma.

The chain carries TRBV7-2 and TRBJ2-3, with 7 bases lining up with TRBD2. The CDR3 runs to 15 residues. Germline V gene lookup returns CDR1 SGHTA and CDR2 FQGNSA. The junction had 2 bases not matched to a gene; V was cut back by 2 bases and J by 0 bases. The CDR3: CASSLTGGSTDTQYF. The CDR3 coding sequence is TGTGCCAGCAGCTTAACGGGGGGTAGCACAGATACGCAGTATTTT.

The chain recombines TRBV7-8 with TRBJ1-2; TRBD1 agrees at 7 bases. Germline assignment: CDR1 SGHVS and CDR2 FQNEAQ. J was trimmed by 0 bases and V by 3 bases; bases with no gene match: 1. The CDR3 covers 14 residues. The CDR3 nucleotides read TGTGCCAGCAGCTTCCAGGGGGCTAACTATGGCTACACCTTC. Its translation: CASSFQGANYGYTF.

The chain joins TRBV6-1 to TRBJ2-7, with 10 bases identical to TRBD1. V dropped 5 bases and J dropped 6; count of bases not matched to a gene: 4. The CDR3 covers 13 residues. The V gene's germline CDR1 is MNHNS and CDR2 SASEGT. The DNA of the CDR3 is TGTGCCAGCAGTCCACGGACAGGGGGCGAGCAGTACTTC. It encodes CASSPRTGGEQYF.

The CDR3 nucleotides are TGTGCCAGCAGCTTGGGACAGGGAGACTACGAGCAGTACTTC. This codes for CASSLGQGDYEQYF. This chain joins TRBV7-9 and TRBJ2-5; 9 bases are a match to TRBD1. The assigned J gene may be wrong: the sequence end matches TRBJ2-7 better. CDR3 size: 14 residues. Germline loops: CDR1 SEHNR, CDR2 FQNEAQ (reference sequence).

The V and J genes are TRBV9 and TRBJ1-1; 8 nucleotides line up with TRBD1. This CDR3 has 14 amino acids. CDR1 and CDR2 (germline): SGDLS, YYNGEE. Losses at the gene ends were 3 bases for V and 7 bases for J; bases not matched to a gene: 8. CDR3 DNA sequence: TGTGCCAGCAGCGGCAGGGGGCGCGTCAATGAAGCTTTCTTT. Translating gives CASSGRGRVNEAFF.

V and J are TRBV11-2 and TRBJ2-7; tentatively, D is TRBD1 (6 bases). Per the germline V gene, CDR1 is SGHAT and CDR2 is FQNNGV. The CDR3 totals 15 residues. Trimming took off 5 bases at V and 4 bases at J, with 18 bases between the two ends. CDR3 residues: CASSILGRGRYEQYF. CDR3 in DNA: TGTGCCAGCAGCATTCTGGGCAGGGGTCGGTACGAGCAGTACTTC.

J is TRBJ2-1 and V is TRBV5-1, with D possibly being TRBD2 (5 bases). Germline assignment: CDR1 SGHRS and CDR2 YFSETQ. The length of the CDR3 is 14 residues. Trimming left V 3 bases short and J 7 bases short, with 14 bases between. CDR3 in amino acids: CASSWTNGGNEQFF. The CDR3 DNA reads as TGCGCCAGCAGCTGGACCAACGGAGGAAATGAGCAGTTCTTC. Using reference TRBV5-1 and TRBJ2-1 for the parts outside the CDR3, the full variable domain is KAGVTQTPRYLIKTRGQQVTLSCSPISGHRSVSWYQQTPGQGLQFLFEYFSETQRNKGNFPGRFSGRQFSNSRSEMNVSTLELGDSALYLCASSWTNGGNEQFFGPGTRLTVL.

The count of this clone is one. The J gene is TRBJ2-1, the V gene TRBV7-2; TRBD2 matches 9 bases. V dropped 3 bases and J dropped 4; count of bases not matched to a gene: 4. Germline loops: CDR1 SGHTA, CDR2 FQGNSA. CDR3 length: 15 residues. The CDR3 here is CASSLASGAYNEQFF. CDR3 in DNA: TGTGCCAGCAGCTTGGCTAGCGGGGCATACAATGAGCAGTTCTTC.

This clone was observed a handful of times. This chain links TRBV7-7 with TRBJ1-1; D not certain. Trimming cost V 5 bases and J 8 bases, with 21 bases left between them. Germline-derived CDR1 and CDR2 are SSHAT and FNYEAQ (reference sequence). This CDR3 is 15 amino acids long. CDR3 in DNA: TGTGCCAGCAGCCCATCGAACACGGGTTATGAGGAAGCTTTCTTT. Translation: CASSPSNTGYEEAFF.

This clone was recorded only once. The rearrangement joins TRBV5-4 to TRBJ1-1, with D possibly being TRBD1 (6 bases). This CDR3 has 15 amino acids. Trimming removed 2 bases at V and 6 bases at J, with 17 bases between. Germline CDR1 is SGHNT and CDR2 is YYREEE (reference sequence). This chain's CDR3 is CASSLGPDRVSEAFF. CDR3 bases: TGTGCCAGCAGCTTAGGCCCGGACAGAGTCTCTGAAGCTTTCTTT.

V usage is TRBV13 and J usage is TRBJ2-7; perhaps TRBD1 as D (5 bases). V was clipped by 6 bases and J by 0 bases, with 9 bases between them. The CDR3 sequence is 13 residues long. From germline, CDR1 is PRHDT and CDR2 FYEKMQ (reference sequence). CDR3 region: CASRGPNSYEQYF. The CDR3 DNA is TGTGCCAGCAGGGGGCCCAACTCCTACGAGCAGTACTTC. Supplemented by reference TRBV13 and TRBJ2-7, the full variable domain reads AAGVIQSPRHLIKEKRETATLKCYPIPRHDTVYWYQQGPGQDPQFLISFYEKMQSDKGSIPDRFSAQQFSDYHSELNMSSLELGDSALYFCASRGPNSYEQYFGPGTRLTVT.

This clone was detected once. At one end, the junction sequence differs from germline, possibly due to a read error. CDR3 sequence: CTSSAGSGGWEKLFF. Here the CDR3 DNA reads TGTACCAGCAGCGCGGGGTCGGGGGGTTGGGAAAAACTGTTTTTT. This chain uses TRBV9 with TRBJ1-4, with a possible D match to TRBD1 (5 bases). Germline V gives CDR1 SGDLS, CDR2 YYNGEE. The CDR3 runs 15 residues. The variable domain in full, with the rest retrieved from reference TRBV9 and TRBJ1-4, is DSGVTQTPKHLITATGQRVTLRCSPRSGDLSVYWYQQSLDQGLQFLIQYYNGEERAKGNILERFSAQQFPDLHSELNLSSLELGDSALYFCTSSAGSGGWEKLFFGSGTQLSVL.

The V gene is TRBV9, the J gene TRBJ2-5; D gene unclear. V lost 5 bases, J lost 0 bases, and 11 bases lay in between. Germline V gene lookup returns CDR1 SGDLS and CDR2 YYNGEE. There are 14 residues in the CDR3. The CDR3 region has the DNA TGTGCCAGCAGTTTACCTGACTACCAAGAGACCCAGTACTTC. Its protein product is CASSLPDYQETQYF. The full variable domain, its missing parts supplied by reference TRBV9 and TRBJ2-5, is DSGVTQTPKHLITATGQRVTLRCSPRSGDLSVYWYQQSLDQGLQFLIQYYNGEERAKGNILERFSAQQFPDLHSELNLSSLELGDSALYFCASSLPDYQETQYFGPGTRLLVL.

The chain uses TRBV6-6 and TRBJ2-5; TRBD1 agrees at 9 bases. This CDR3 comprises 14 residues. The germline V gene encodes CDR1 MNHNY and CDR2 SVGAGI (reference sequence). J gave up 5 bases and V 3 bases, and 4 bases lay outside the gene matches. The CDR3 sequence is CASSYRQGGETQYF. CDR3 nucleotide sequence: TGTGCCAGCAGTTATCGACAGGGGGGTGAGACCCAGTACTTC.

This chain uses TRBV11-2 with TRBJ2-1, with D uncertain. The V end lost 1 base, the J end lost 0 bases, and 10 bases lay between the germline ends. CDR3 length: 16 amino acids. From germline, CDR1 is SGHAT and CDR2 FQNNGV. The CDR3 nucleotides read TGTGCCAGCAGCTTAGCCCCCCAGGTCTCCTACAATGAGCAGTTCTTC. This translates into CASSLAPQVSYNEQFF. Full variable domain (outside the CDR3, taken from reference TRBV11-2 and TRBJ2-1): EAGVAQSPRYKIIEKRQSVAFWCNPISGHATLYWYQQILGQGPKLLIQFQNNGVVDDSQLPKDRFSAERLKGVDSTLKIQPAKLEDSAVYLCASSLAPQVSYNEQFFGPGTRLTVL.

The chain joins TRBV12-5 to TRBJ2-5, with 7 bases aligning to TRBD1. Germline V gene data show CDR1 as LGHNT and CDR2 as FRNRAP. The CDR3 length is 15 residues. Trimming cost V 1 base and J 4 bases; bases outside gene matches: 6. The CDR3 coding sequence is TGTGCTAGTGGTTTGGGCCTCCAGGGGGTAGAGACCCAGTACTTC. Its protein is CASGLGLQGVETQYF.

The chain links TRBV7-9 to TRBJ2-1; D is perhaps TRBD2 (5 bases). Trimming shortened V by 5 bases and J by 0 bases, and 11 bases separated the two germline ends. Germline V gene sequence: CDR1 SEHNR, CDR2 FQNEAQ (reference sequence). CDR3 length equals 15 residues. CDR3 protein: CASSGGGGSYNEQFF. The DNA for the CDR3 is TGTGCCAGCAGCGGAGGTGGCGGCTCCTACAATGAGCAGTTCTTC.

The rearrangement uses TRBV30 and TRBJ2-6; possibly TRBD1 for D (5 bases). Trimming pared 3 bases from V and 5 bases from J, leaving 23 bases between. CDR1 and CDR2 from the germline V gene are GTSNPN and SVGIG (reference sequence). The CDR3 sequence is 18 residues long. The CDR3 reads CAWSSGRYNKSRANVLTF. The DNA of the CDR3 is TGTGCCTGGAGCTCAGGGCGTTATAACAAAAGTCGGGCCAACGTCCTGACTTTC.

The chain has TRBV5-1 and TRBJ2-3; TRBD1 matches at 8 bases. The CDR3 runs to 13 residues. The germline CDR1 and CDR2 sequences are SGHRS and YFSETQ. The junction had 4 bases not matched to a gene; V was cut back by 5 bases and J by 5 bases. CDR3 bases: TGCGCCAGCAGTAGGACAGGGTTAGATACGCAGTATTTT. Residues: CASSRTGLDTQYF.